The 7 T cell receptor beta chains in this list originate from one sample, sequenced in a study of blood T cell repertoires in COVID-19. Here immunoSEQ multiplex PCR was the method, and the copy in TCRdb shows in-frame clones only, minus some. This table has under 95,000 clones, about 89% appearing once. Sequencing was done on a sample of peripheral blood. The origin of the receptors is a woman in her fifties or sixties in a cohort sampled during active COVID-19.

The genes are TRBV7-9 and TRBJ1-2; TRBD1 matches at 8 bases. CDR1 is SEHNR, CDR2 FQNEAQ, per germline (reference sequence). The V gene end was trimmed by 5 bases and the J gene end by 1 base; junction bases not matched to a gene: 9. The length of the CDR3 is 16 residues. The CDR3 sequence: CASSLDGDRSNYGYTF. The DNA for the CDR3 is TGTGCCAGCAGCCTAGATGGGGACAGGAGTAACTATGGCTACACCTTC. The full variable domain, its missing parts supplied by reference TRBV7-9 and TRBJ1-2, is DTGVSQNPRHKITKRGQNVTFRCDPISEHNRLYWYRQTLGQGPEFLTYFQNEAQLEKSRLLSDRFSAERPKGSFSTLEIQRTEQGDSAMYLCASSLDGDRSNYGYTFGSGTRLTVV.

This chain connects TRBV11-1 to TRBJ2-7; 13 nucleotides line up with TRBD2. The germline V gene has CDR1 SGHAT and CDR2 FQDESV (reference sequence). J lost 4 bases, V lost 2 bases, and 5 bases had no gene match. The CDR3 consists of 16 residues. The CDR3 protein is CASSLWTSGGHYEQYF. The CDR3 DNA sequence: TGTGCCAGCAGCTTATGGACTAGCGGGGGCCATTACGAGCAGTACTTC. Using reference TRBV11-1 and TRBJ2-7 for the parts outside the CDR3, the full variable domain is EAEVAQSPRYKITEKSQAVAFWCDPISGHATLYWYRQILGQGPELLVQFQDESVVDDSQLPKDRFSAERLKGVDSTLKIQPAELGDSAMYLCASSLWTSGGHYEQYFGPGTRLTVT.

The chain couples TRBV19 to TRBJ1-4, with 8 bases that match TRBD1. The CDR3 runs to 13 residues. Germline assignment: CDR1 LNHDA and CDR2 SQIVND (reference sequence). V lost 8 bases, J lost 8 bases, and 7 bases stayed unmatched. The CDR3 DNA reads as TGTGCCAGTGGACCGGGACAGGTAGAAAAACTGTTTTTT. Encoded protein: CASGPGQVEKLFF.

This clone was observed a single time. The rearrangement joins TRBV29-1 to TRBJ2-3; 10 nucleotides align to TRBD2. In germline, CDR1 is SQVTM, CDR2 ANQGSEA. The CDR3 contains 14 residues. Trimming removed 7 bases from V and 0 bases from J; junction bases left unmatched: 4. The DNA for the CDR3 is TGCAGCGGTGGGACTAGCGCCAGCACAGATACGCAGTATTTT. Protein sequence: CSGGTSASTDTQYF.

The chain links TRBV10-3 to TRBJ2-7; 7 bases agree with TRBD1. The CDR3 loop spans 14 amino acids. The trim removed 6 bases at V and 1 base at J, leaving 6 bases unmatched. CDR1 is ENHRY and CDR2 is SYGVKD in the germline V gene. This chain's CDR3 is CAISDPTGSYEQYF. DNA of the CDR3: TGTGCCATCAGCGACCCGACAGGGTCCTACGAGCAGTACTTC.

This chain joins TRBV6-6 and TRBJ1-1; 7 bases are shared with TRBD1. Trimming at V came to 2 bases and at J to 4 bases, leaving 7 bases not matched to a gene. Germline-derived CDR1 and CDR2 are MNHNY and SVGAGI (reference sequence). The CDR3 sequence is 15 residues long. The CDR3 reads CASSYATGESTEAFF. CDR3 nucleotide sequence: TGTGCCAGCAGTTACGCAACAGGGGAGTCCACTGAAGCTTTCTTT.

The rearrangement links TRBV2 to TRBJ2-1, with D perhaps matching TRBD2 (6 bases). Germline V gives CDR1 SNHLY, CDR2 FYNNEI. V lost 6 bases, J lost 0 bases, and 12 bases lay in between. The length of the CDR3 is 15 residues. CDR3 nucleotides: TGTGCCAGCAGCCGGGACTTGAGCTCCTACAATGAGCAGTTCTTC. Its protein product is CASSRDLSSYNEQFF.